This T cell receptor beta chain is from a study of cytomegalovirus exposure and HLA in healthy donors. The CDR3 consists of 16 residues. Germline V gene lookup returns CDR1 SGHAT and CDR2 FQNNGV. V was pared by 0 bases and J by 5 bases, with 9 bases of the junction left unmatched. Details on this clone: No antigen is known for it.

The study ran its PCR with 60 Vbeta and 13 Jbeta primers. Produced via immunoSEQ multiplex PCR; TCRdb's table is partial and in-frame only. Its table lists 70,000 to 90,000 clones. General study points: One later analysis reportedly identified an Asian-associated ancestry cluster that showed fewer N-insertions than the approximately 710-donor mean.

The V call is TRBV11-2, the J call TRBJ2-5; the match to TRBD2 covers 7 bases. What was sequenced was PBMCs. The sequence came from a young man in good health and CMV-seropositive. CDR3 nucleotide sequence: TGTGCCAGCAGCTTAGATCGCTGGGCGGGGGTGGAGACCCAGTACTTC. It encodes CASSLDRWAGVETQYF.